The clone carrying this T cell receptor beta chain was picked up a small number of times. With baseline, cycle 4 day 1, and cycle 7 day 1 as timepoints, blood was sampled. Some clones are missing from TCRdb's copy, which holds only in-frame ones; the method was immunoSEQ multiplex PCR. The data contain about 14,000 clones, roughly 79% of them singletons. The sample is drawn from a study of OX40 agonist ivuxolimab in advanced cancers. Study summary: Six ivuxolimab dose levels, 0.01 to 10 mg/kg, were given intravenously every 2 weeks. Participants could have had prior anti-PD-1, anti-PD-L1 or anti-CTLA-4 therapy, and 40% had some.

The source is an adult with an advanced solid tumor such as melanoma, head and neck, liver or kidney cancer. Sequenced here: CD4+ or CD8+ T cells sorted from blood, sampled in a trial of the OX40 agonist ivuxolimab.

CDR3 coding DNA: TGCGCCAGCAGCCAAGAGAGCGGGAGCTTTCCCGGGGAGCTGTTTTTT. It encodes CASSQESGSFPGELFF. The gene calls are TRBV4-1 and TRBJ2-2, with 8 nucleotides matching TRBD2. Looked up from germline, CDR1 is MGHRA and CDR2 is YSYEKL. The V segment lost 0 bases and the J segment 6 bases; nucleotides outside the gene matches: 6. The CDR3 contains 16 residues.